This T cell receptor (beta chain) is drawn from a study of cytomegalovirus exposure and HLA in healthy donors. Researchers ran the PCR with 60 Vbeta and 13 Jbeta primers. TCRdb keeps only in-frame clones here, not all; method: immunoSEQ multiplex PCR. The sample consists of approximately 160,000 clones, approximately 88% of them appearing once. Study outcomes and limitations: The authors enumerated some 170 TCR beta chains as linked to cytomegalovirus. Sequence variants that were highly shared formed a cluster that was likely a sequencing artifact. In the analysis, some V segments, TRBV6-2 and TRBV6-3 included, were excluded as indistinguishable.

Comment on this clone: Its specificity is not known. The identical CDR3 is also encoded by other nucleotide sequences in the sample.

The germline V gene encodes CDR1 SGHRS and CDR2 YFSETQ. The CDR3 sequence is 15 residues long. V lost 0 bases, J lost 2 bases, and 9 bases lay in between. Material: PBMCs. The chain employs TRBV5-1 and TRBJ1-5, with D perhaps matching TRBD1 (5 bases). The TCR was taken from a boy younger than 10 in good health and CMV-seronegative. The CDR3 DNA reads as TGCGCCAGCAGCTTGGGTACAGGTGGCAATCAGCCCCAGCATTTT. Its protein product is CASSLGTGGNQPQHF.